What follows describes a single TCR beta chain. These data belong to a study of blood T cell repertoires in COVID-19. In the study overall: Collection of acute and convalescent COVID-19 samples took place in the United States, Italy and Spain. PBMCs, B-cell-depleted T cells, or T cells were the source of the cDNA or gDNA that made up the material.

Profiling relied on immunoSEQ multiplex PCR, and the TCRdb table lists in-frame clones only, not all of them. The table lists approximately 12,000 clones, around 90% of them singletons. The V end was cut by 6 bases, the J end by 5 bases, with 13 bases between. This CDR3 spans 14 amino acids. Germline V gene lookup returns CDR1 SNHLY and CDR2 FYNNEI. What was sequenced was peripheral blood. This receptor was identified in a woman in her seventies with active COVID-19. J is TRBJ2-2 and V is TRBV2, with D maybe TRBD1 (8 bases). The CDR3 DNA reads TGTGCCAGCAGCATACAGGGGGGGACCGGGGAGCTGTTTTTT. This translates into CASSIQGGTGELFF.